A selection of T cell receptor beta chains follows, all from one sample in a study of shared clonotypes between healthy human individuals. Produced via immunoSEQ multiplex PCR; TCRdb's table is partial and in-frame only. The sample holds about 2.3 million clones, just under 95% seen once. Material for sequencing was naive CD4+ T cells from PBMCs. The origin of the receptors is a man younger than 35 in good health. Some clones in this sample may be carry-over from other donors' samples. Both conserved end residues are part of each CDR3. The order of the fields is J gene, V gene, clone size, D gene, CDR3 DNA, CDR3 protein. D genes are given only for firm matches. Clone size appears in some rows only: once, few, many, or a class for an expanded clone.

j_call: TRBJ2-3
v_call: TRBV12-1
clone_size: NA
d_call: NA
cdr3_nt: TGTGCCAGCAGCTTTTGGACTAGCACAGATACGCAGTATTTT
cdr3_aa: CASSFWTSTDTQYF

j_call: TRBJ1-2
v_call: TRBV11-3
clone_size: once
d_call: NA
cdr3_nt: TGTGCCAGCAGCTTGGTTAGGGGCTATGGCTACACCTTC
cdr3_aa: CASSLVRGYGYTF

j_call: TRBJ1-1
v_call: TRBV5-1
clone_size: few
d_call: TRBD1
cdr3_nt: TGCGCCAGCAGCTCCACAGGGGAAACTGAAGCTTTCTTT
cdr3_aa: CASSSTGETEAFF

j_call: TRBJ2-3
v_call: TRBV10-2
clone_size: once
d_call: NA
cdr3_nt: TGCGCCAGCAGTGGGGATACAGATACGCAGTATTTT
cdr3_aa: CASSGDTDTQYF

j_call: TRBJ2-7
v_call: TRBV5-8
clone_size: NA
d_call: NA
cdr3_nt: TGTGCCAGCCGGGGGGCAAACTCCTACGAGCAGTACTTC
cdr3_aa: CASRGANSYEQYF

j_call: TRBJ1-5
v_call: TRBV19
clone_size: once
d_call: NA
cdr3_nt: TGTGCCAGTAGTATAGAAACAGGACGTAGCAATCAGCCCCAGCATTTT
cdr3_aa: CASSIETGRSNQPQHF

j_call: TRBJ2-7
v_call: TRBV7-9
clone_size: NA
d_call: TRBD1
cdr3_nt: TGTGCCAGCAGCTTAGCTCACCCAGGTAGGAGGACAGGGTTCTACGAGCAGTACTTC
cdr3_aa: CASSLAHPGRRTGFYEQYF

j_call: TRBJ2-2
v_call: TRBV5-5
clone_size: NA
d_call: NA
cdr3_nt: TGTGCCAGCAGCTTGCCGGCGACCGCGAACACCGGGGAGCTGTTTTTT
cdr3_aa: CASSLPATANTGELFF

j_call: TRBJ1-1
v_call: TRBV10-3
clone_size: NA
d_call: NA
cdr3_nt: TGTGCCATCAGTGAGGGGGGGGGCCCAAACACTGAAGCTTTCTTT
cdr3_aa: CAISEGGGPNTEAFF

j_call: TRBJ2-7
v_call: TRBV28
clone_size: NA
d_call: NA
cdr3_nt: TGTGCCAGCACAGCAGGCTACTCCTACGAGCAGTACTTC
cdr3_aa: CASTAGYSYEQYF

j_call: TRBJ1-2
v_call: TRBV30
clone_size: NA
d_call: NA
cdr3_nt: TGTGCCTGGCAGAACCTAGGCAGGGTGGATGGCTACACCTTC
cdr3_aa: CAWQNLGRVDGYTF

j_call: TRBJ2-3
v_call: TRBV7-2
clone_size: NA
d_call: NA
cdr3_nt: TGTGCCAGCAGCCCGACTGGCGGTGGAGATACGCAGTATTTT
cdr3_aa: CASSPTGGGDTQYF

j_call: TRBJ1-4
v_call: TRBV23-1
clone_size: NA
d_call: NA
cdr3_nt: TGCGCCAGCAGTTGGTCTAATGAAAAACTGTTTTTT
cdr3_aa: CASSWSNEKLFF

j_call: TRBJ2-7
v_call: TRBV30
clone_size: NA
d_call: TRBD2
cdr3_nt: TGTGCCTGGAGTAAAGCGGGGGCCTACGAGCAGTACTTC
cdr3_aa: CAWSKAGAYEQYF

j_call: TRBJ1-1
v_call: TRBV7-2
clone_size: few
d_call: NA
cdr3_nt: TGTGCCAGCAGTAACCAGGCTAACACTGAAGCTTTCTTT
cdr3_aa: CASSNQANTEAFF

j_call: TRBJ1-3
v_call: TRBV5-1
clone_size: NA
d_call: NA
cdr3_nt: TGCGCCAGCAGCTTCTCAGGCCTCTCTGGAAACACCATATATTTT
cdr3_aa: CASSFSGLSGNTIYF

j_call: TRBJ2-3
v_call: TRBV6-8
clone_size: NA
d_call: NA
cdr3_nt: TGTGCCAGCAGTTACCCCGTGAAATTAGCGGTCGAAGGCCACACATCTGATACGCAGTATTTT
cdr3_aa: CASSYPVKLAVEGHTSDTQYF

j_call: TRBJ2-1
v_call: TRBV7-9
clone_size: NA
d_call: NA
cdr3_nt: TGTGCCAGCAGCTCCCACGTAAGAGGAGACTCCAATGAGCAGTTCTTC
cdr3_aa: CASSSHVRGDSNEQFF

j_call: TRBJ2-7
v_call: TRBV25-1
clone_size: NA
d_call: NA
cdr3_nt: TGTGCCAGCAGTGAGATCTACCGCGGGTCCTACGAGCAGTACTTC
cdr3_aa: CASSEIYRGSYEQYF

j_call: TRBJ1-4
v_call: TRBV5-8
clone_size: once
d_call: NA
cdr3_nt: TGTGCCAGCAGCTTTCGGGGGACGATTAATGAAAAACTGTTTTTT
cdr3_aa: CASSFRGTINEKLFF

j_call: TRBJ1-3
v_call: TRBV29-1
clone_size: NA
d_call: NA
cdr3_nt: TGCAGCGTTGAAGGCAGGGTCGGAAACACCATATATTTT
cdr3_aa: CSVEGRVGNTIYF

j_call: TRBJ2-5
v_call: TRBV6-1
clone_size: NA
d_call: NA
cdr3_nt: TGTGCCAGCAGTGAACTCGGGGGAATGGAGACCCAGTACTTC
cdr3_aa: CASSELGGMETQYF

j_call: TRBJ2-3
v_call: TRBV2
clone_size: NA
d_call: NA
cdr3_nt: TGTGCCAGCAGTGTCGGGCAAGGCACAGATACGCAGTATTTT
cdr3_aa: CASSVGQGTDTQYF

j_call: TRBJ2-1
v_call: TRBV28
clone_size: NA
d_call: NA
cdr3_nt: TGTGCCAGCAGTTCGACTAGACCTGAGCAGTTCTTC
cdr3_aa: CASSSTRPEQFF

j_call: TRBJ2-5
v_call: TRBV5-1
clone_size: NA
d_call: NA
cdr3_nt: TGCGCCAGCAGTTCAGCGGGCACAAGCCAAGAGACCCAGTACTTC
cdr3_aa: CASSSAGTSQETQYF